This TCR beta chain was identified during a study of blood T cell repertoires in COVID-19. Study as a whole: Some COVID-19 samples were acute and others convalescent; all came from the United States, Italy and Spain. PBMCs, B-cell-depleted T cells, or T cells provided the cDNA or gDNA that made up the material.

The CDR3 is 18 residues long. The germline V and J ends were trimmed by 6 bases and 4 bases, with 26 bases remaining between them. Germline CDR1 SEHNR, CDR2 FQNEAQ (reference sequence). Original analysis: For nucleated cells, counts were estimated from reference gene primer amplification. This table comes from immunoSEQ multiplex PCR, and its TCRdb copy is limited to in-frame clones, with some not included. V and J calls and clone size are given by that table; D and trimming were obtained from the DNA. The data show some 350,000 clones, around 90% seen once. The sequenced material came from peripheral blood. This chain links TRBV7-9 with TRBJ2-3, with D perhaps TRBD2 (6 bases). The sequence was collected from a woman in her late teens or twenties who had recovered from COVID-19. CDR3 sequence (DNA): TGTGCCAGCAGGATCGGGGGTGTTGTGGGCCGGTACGCAGATACGCAGTATTTT. Its translation is CASRIGGVVGRYADTQYF.